This T cell receptor (beta chain) was sequenced in a study of STAT3 mutations in large granular lymphocyte leukemia. Study findings and constraints: TCR clonotype switching after therapy occurred in about 35% of the 18 patients. In several patients, dominant TCR clone burden exceeded STAT3 mutant burden. Every T-cell large granular lymphocyte leukemia patient had at least one immunodominant TCR beta clonotype.

Trimming cost V 6 bases and J 5 bases; bases outside gene matches: 7. Per the germline V gene, CDR1 is MNHEY and CDR2 is SVGAGI. This CDR3 is built from 14 residues. Generated by immunoSEQ multiplex PCR, the TCRdb table keeps only in-frame clones and is missing some. The sample has some 4,500 clones, approximately 49% seen once. Regarding this clone: Its antigen is not known.

The V call is TRBV6-5, the J call TRBJ2-5, with 9 bases lining up with TRBD2. The clonotype was recovered from a man in his 60s with T-cell large granular lymphocyte leukemia. Some clones in this sample may be carry-over from other donors' samples. Sequenced input: peripheral blood mononuclear cells. CDR3 sequence reads: CASRRRAGGETQYF. The CDR3 nucleotides are TGTGCCAGCAGACGACGGGCGGGAGGGGAGACCCAGTACTTC.